These T cell receptor beta chains were read from a single sample in a study of T cells in severe cutaneous drug reactions. TCRdb re-called the multiplex PCR reads, yielding one record per CDR3 amino acid sequence without DNA. The sample yields about 1,900 distinct CDR3 sequences, of which the top ten take up 31%. Sequencing input: PBMCs. The receptors come from a human donor with Stevens-Johnson syndrome, a severe cutaneous drug reaction. CDR3s include the opening cysteine and the closing phenylalanine or tryptophan. Size is omitted from some rows. Given values are once, few, many or a class for expanded clones.

>TRBJ1-4|medium-sized|TRBV6-2/TRBV6-3
CASSYRRTNEKLFF
>TRBJ2-3|-|TRBV5-5
CASSWGGTGDTQYF
>TRBJ1-1|large|TRBV28
CASSGTLNTEAFF
>TRBJ2-3|medium-sized|TRBV7-2
CASSLTGLAGNRDTQYF
>TRBJ2-1|medium-sized|TRBV12-3/TRBV12-4
CASSPPGLAGGTYNEQFF
>TRBJ2-2|-|TRBV30
CAWRDRGEGELFF
>TRBJ2-1|medium-sized|TRBV7-8
CASRSTSLERNEQFF
>TRBJ1-1|-|TRBV3-1
CASRFSYGENTEAFF
>TRBJ1-1|medium-sized|TRBV28
CASSFPIPGGPLDTEAFF
>TRBJ2-1|-|TRBV13
CASSQMGMYNEQFF
>TRBJ2-1|medium-sized|TRBV19
CASSIVAGAHNEQFF
>TRBJ2-2|medium-sized|TRBV28
CASSFLMMAYTGELFF
>TRBJ2-5|medium-sized|TRBV4-1
CASSQDLWEETQYF
>TRBJ1-5|large|TRBV4-2
CASSQVSLQPQHF
>TRBJ2-1|medium-sized|TRBV12-5
CASTDTDSYNEQFF
>TRBJ1-1|medium-sized|TRBV7-2
CASSRTSGAFF
>TRBJ2-3|medium-sized|TRBV5-1
CASSVQGRDTQYF
>TRBJ2-3|medium-sized|TRBV28
CASSLGALSLTDTQYF
>TRBJ2-1|-|TRBV10-2
CASSDGTSVSYNEQFF
>TRBJ2-5|medium-sized|TRBV12-3/TRBV12-4
CASSLAKETQYF
>TRBJ2-1|medium-sized|TRBV19
CASSTGSSYNEQFF
>TRBJ1-3|medium-sized|TRBV6-1
CASSELWENTIYF
>TRBJ2-2|-|TRBV7-9
CASSLGAANTGELFF
>TRBJ2-7|-|TRBV6-6
CASSYSAGTYEQYF
>TRBJ2-3|medium-sized|TRBV5-4
CASGLKLAGNTDTQYF
>TRBJ2-1|-|TRBV2
CASSEKIAGALNEQFF